Shown below are 11 T cell receptor beta chains from a single sample sequenced in a study of CD8+ T cells in alopecia areata. Sequencing relied on a cDNA template that was reverse transcribed from extracted RNA. The assay was immunoSEQ multiplex PCR, and TCRdb's table has in-frame clones only and misses some. The table lists about 150,000 clones, around 50% of them singletons. The sequenced sample consisted of CD4+ T cells sorted from blood. The receptors originated from a human donor with alopecia areata.

V usage is TRBV11-2 and J usage is TRBJ1-1; D is uncertain. Per germline, CDR1 SGHAT and CDR2 FQNNGV. The germline V and J ends were trimmed by 1 base and 3 bases, with 9 bases remaining between them. The CDR3 is made up of 14 amino acids. The CDR3: CASSLVREDTEAFF. CDR3 nucleotide sequence: TGTGCCAGCAGCTTAGTGCGAGAAGACACTGAAGCTTTCTTT.

The chain carries TRBV18 and TRBJ2-5; TRBD1 agrees at 7 bases. The junction had 1 base not matched to a gene; V was cut back by 4 bases and J by 2 bases. The CDR3 spans 13 residues. CDR1 KGHSH and CDR2 LQKENI come from the germline V gene. The CDR3 loop is CASSRDRQETQYF. For the CDR3, the DNA is TGTGCCAGCTCACGGGACAGACAAGAGACCCAGTACTTC.

This clone was recorded a few times. CDR3 in amino acids: CASSTGTYSNQPQHF. The CDR3 region has the DNA TGTGCCAGCAGCACAGGGACCTATAGCAATCAGCCCCAGCATTTT. The chain has TRBV21-1 and TRBJ1-5. TRBV21-1 is a known pseudogene. The CDR3 spans 15 residues.

The chain has TRBV9 and TRBJ2-5; perhaps D is TRBD1 or TRBD2 (5 bases each). The V end lost 4 bases, the J end lost 4 bases, and 17 bases lay between the germline ends. Germline loops: CDR1 SGDLS, CDR2 YYNGEE. This CDR3 spans 15 amino acids. Here the CDR3 DNA reads TGTGCCAGCAGCTGGGGTTCGGGAACAGGAGAGACCCAGTACTTC. Protein sequence: CASSWGSGTGETQYF.

The rearrangement uses TRBV5-1 and TRBJ2-5; D is uncertain. CDR1 SGHRS and CDR2 YFSETQ come from the germline V gene. V dropped 3 bases and J dropped 5 bases, with 5 bases sitting between them. The CDR3 runs 11 residues. The CDR3 DNA reads as TGCGCCAGCAGCTCGTATGAGACCCAGTACTTC. Its protein product is CASSSYETQYF.

The table lists this clone with a few counts. The chain is built from TRBV7-9 and TRBJ1-4; 7 nucleotides line up with TRBD1. Trimming removed 1 base from V and 5 bases from J; junction bases left unmatched: 1. The germline CDR1 and CDR2 sequences are SEHNR and FQNEAQ (reference sequence). This CDR3 contains 14 residues. CDR3 in DNA: TGTGCCAGCAGCTTAGGGACAGGAAATGAAAAACTGTTTTTT. It encodes CASSLGTGNEKLFF.

The table lists this clone with a few counts. The chain is built from TRBV5-4 and TRBJ2-1, with D uncertain. V lost 2 bases and J lost 0, with 3 bases in between. Germline V gene data show CDR1 as SGHNT and CDR2 as YYREEE (reference sequence). The length of the CDR3 is 13 residues. CDR3 DNA: TGTGCCAGCAGCTTACCCTCCTACAATGAGCAGTTCTTC. Translation gives CASSLPSYNEQFF. The full variable domain, with the rest looked up from reference TRBV5-4 and TRBJ2-1, is ETGVTQSPTHLIKTRGQQVTLRCSSQSGHNTVSWYQQALGQGPQFIFQYYREEENGRGNFPPRFSGLQFPNYSSELNVNALELDDSALYLCASSLPSYNEQFFGPGTRLTVL.

This clone was found once. The chain carries TRBV6-4 and TRBJ2-3, with D maybe TRBD1 (5 bases). The ends were cut back, 3 bases at V and 0 bases at J, with 10 bases in the middle. Germline CDR1 and CDR2: MRHNA and SNTAGT. The length of the CDR3 is 15 residues. CDR3 bases: TGTGCCAGCAGTGAACAGGCGACAAGCACAGATACGCAGTATTTT. It translates to CASSEQATSTDTQYF.

This chain joins TRBV9 and TRBJ2-1; 12 bases line up with TRBD2. This CDR3 has 14 amino acids. V shed 2 bases and J 10 bases; nucleotides not matched to a gene: 4. Germline CDR1 SGDLS, CDR2 YYNGEE. In DNA, the CDR3 is TGTGCCAGCAGCGTCAGACTAGCGGGAGCCGAGCAGTTCTTC. Protein product: CASSVRLAGAEQFF.

This chain uses TRBV6-5 with TRBJ1-1; D gene ambiguous. CDR1 and CDR2 (germline): MNHEY, SVGAGI. V was trimmed by 5 bases and J by 5 bases, leaving 15 bases between them. This CDR3 has 14 residues. CDR3 nucleotide sequence: TGTGCCAGCAGTGAACACATTCTCGGGACTGAAGCTTTCTTT. It yields the protein CASSEHILGTEAFF.

This clone was counted only a few times. This chain links TRBV9 with TRBJ1-1, with D uncertain. This CDR3 has 16 amino acids. Trimming cost V 0 bases and J 4 bases, with 16 bases left between them. Germline V CDR1 and CDR2: SGDLS, YYNGEE. Here the CDR3 reads CASSVGPERPSTEAFF. The CDR3 DNA reads TGTGCCAGCAGCGTAGGCCCGGAGCGGCCGAGCACTGAAGCTTTCTTT.